This TCR beta chain was observed in a study of Graves' ophthalmopathy and Graves' hyperthyroidism. Turning to the study itself: Stable hyperthyroid donors showed no ophthalmopathy during 18 months follow-up.

The sequenced template was RNA, covering the TCR beta CDR3 region. Second-round multiplex PCR came after first-round RT-PCR with HTBI primers. TCRdb re-called the multiplex PCR reads through MiXCR, storing one row per CDR3 protein. The data contain some 1.1 million distinct CDR3 sequences, about 36% of them singletons. Hyperthyroidism patients, aged 18 to 65, were newly diagnosed, under 2 months' duration. Pregnant or lactating patients and those with other autoimmune diseases or uncontrolled infections were excluded. This clonotype was detected only once. The sequence derives from an adult man with Graves' hyperthyroidism. Sequences were obtained from peripheral blood or thyroid tissue (not recorded which).

CDR3 nucleotide sequence: TGCGCCAGCAGCTTGGACCCAGGGAATTCTGGAAACACCATATATTTT. This encodes CASSLDPGNSGNTIYF. This chain uses TRBV5-1 with TRBJ1-3, with D tentatively TRBD1 (5 bases). The CDR3 has 16 amino acids. Trimming removed 0 bases from V and 1 base from J, with 11 bases in between. Per the germline V gene, CDR1 is SGHRS and CDR2 is YFSETQ.